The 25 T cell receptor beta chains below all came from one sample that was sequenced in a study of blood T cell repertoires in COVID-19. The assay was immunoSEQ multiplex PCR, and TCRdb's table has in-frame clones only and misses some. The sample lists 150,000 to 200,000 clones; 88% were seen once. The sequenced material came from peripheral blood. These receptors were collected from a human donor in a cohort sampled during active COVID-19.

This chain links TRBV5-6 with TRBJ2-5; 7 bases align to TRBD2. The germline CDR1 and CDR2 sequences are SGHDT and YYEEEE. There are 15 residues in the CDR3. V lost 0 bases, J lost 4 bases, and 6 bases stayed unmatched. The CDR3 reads CASSLVPSGRETQYF. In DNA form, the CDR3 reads TGTGCCAGCAGCTTGGTGCCTAGCGGAAGAGAGACCCAGTACTTC.

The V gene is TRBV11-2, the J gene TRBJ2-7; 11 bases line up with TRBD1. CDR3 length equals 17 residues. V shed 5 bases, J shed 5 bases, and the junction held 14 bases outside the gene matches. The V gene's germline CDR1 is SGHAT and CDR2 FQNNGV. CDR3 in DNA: TGTGCCAGCAGCCCGGCCGGACAGGGGGCGCTGGCCCACGAGCAGTACTTC. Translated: CASSPAGQGALAHEQYF.

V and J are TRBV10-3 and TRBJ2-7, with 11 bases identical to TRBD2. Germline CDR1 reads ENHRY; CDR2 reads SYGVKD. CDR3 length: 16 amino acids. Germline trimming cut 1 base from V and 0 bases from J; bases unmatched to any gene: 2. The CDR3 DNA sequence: TGTGCCATCAGTGAGTTAGCGGGAGGGCGCTCCTACGAGCAGTACTTC. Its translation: CAISELAGGRSYEQYF.

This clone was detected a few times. Written as DNA, the CDR3 is TGTGCCAGCAGTGAAAGGGGTCAGGGGAATTCACCCCTCCACTTT. This codes for CASSERGQGNSPLHF. This sequence joins TRBV2 and TRBJ1-6; tentatively, D is TRBD1 (6 bases). Germline CDR1 reads SNHLY; CDR2 reads FYNNEI. V lost 2 bases, J lost 7 bases, and 12 bases lay in between. CDR3 length equals 15 residues.

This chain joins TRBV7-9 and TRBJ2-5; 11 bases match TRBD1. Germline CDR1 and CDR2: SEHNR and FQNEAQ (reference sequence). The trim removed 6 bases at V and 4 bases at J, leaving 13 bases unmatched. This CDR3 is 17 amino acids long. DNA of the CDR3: TGTGCCAGCAGTCTAGTTCGGGGGGACAGGGGGACAGAGACCCAGTACTTC. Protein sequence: CASSLVRGDRGTETQYF.

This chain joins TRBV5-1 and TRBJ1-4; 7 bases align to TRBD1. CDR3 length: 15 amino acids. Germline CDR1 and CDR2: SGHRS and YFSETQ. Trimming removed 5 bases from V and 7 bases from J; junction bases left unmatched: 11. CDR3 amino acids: CASRDSGGRSEKLFF. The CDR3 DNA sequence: TGCGCCAGCAGAGATTCAGGGGGTCGGAGTGAAAAACTGTTTTTT.

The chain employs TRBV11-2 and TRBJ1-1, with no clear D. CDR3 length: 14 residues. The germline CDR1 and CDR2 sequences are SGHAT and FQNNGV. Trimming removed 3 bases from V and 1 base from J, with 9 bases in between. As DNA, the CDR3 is TGTGCCAGCAGCTTCAGACGGGGGAACACTGAAGCTTTCTTT. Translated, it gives CASSFRRGNTEAFF.

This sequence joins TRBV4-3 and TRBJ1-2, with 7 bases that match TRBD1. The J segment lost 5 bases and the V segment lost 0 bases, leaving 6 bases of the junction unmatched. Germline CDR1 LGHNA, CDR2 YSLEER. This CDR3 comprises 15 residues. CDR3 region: CASSQDKTGDYGYTF. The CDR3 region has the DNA TGCGCCAGCAGCCAAGATAAAACAGGGGATTATGGCTACACCTTC.

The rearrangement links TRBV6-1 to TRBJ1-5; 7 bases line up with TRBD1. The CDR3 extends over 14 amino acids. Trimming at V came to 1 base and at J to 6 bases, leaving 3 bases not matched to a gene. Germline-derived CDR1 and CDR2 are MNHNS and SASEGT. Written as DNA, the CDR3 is TGTGCCAGCAGTGAAGGGGCAGGGGGTCAGCCCCAGCATTTT. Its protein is CASSEGAGGQPQHF.

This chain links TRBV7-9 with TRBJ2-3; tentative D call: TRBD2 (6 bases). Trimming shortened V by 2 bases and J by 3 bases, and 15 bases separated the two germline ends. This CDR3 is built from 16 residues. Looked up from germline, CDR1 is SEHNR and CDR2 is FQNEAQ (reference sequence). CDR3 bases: TGTGCCAGCAGCTTATCACGCGGGGTCGGGACAGATACGCAGTATTTT. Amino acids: CASSLSRGVGTDTQYF.

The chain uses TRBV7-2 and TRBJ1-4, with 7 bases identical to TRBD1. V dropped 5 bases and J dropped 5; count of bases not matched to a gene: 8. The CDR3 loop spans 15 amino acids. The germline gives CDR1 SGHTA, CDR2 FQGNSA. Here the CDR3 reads CASSRGQTKNEKLFF. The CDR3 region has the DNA TGTGCCAGCAGCCGGGGACAGACAAAAAATGAAAAACTGTTTTTT.

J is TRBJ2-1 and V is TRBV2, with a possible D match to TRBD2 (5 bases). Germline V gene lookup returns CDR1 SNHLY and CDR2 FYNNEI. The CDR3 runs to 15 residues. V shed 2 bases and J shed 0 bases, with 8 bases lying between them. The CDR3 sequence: CASSESGNSYNEQFF. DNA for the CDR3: TGTGCCAGCAGTGAATCGGGGAACTCCTACAATGAGCAGTTCTTC.

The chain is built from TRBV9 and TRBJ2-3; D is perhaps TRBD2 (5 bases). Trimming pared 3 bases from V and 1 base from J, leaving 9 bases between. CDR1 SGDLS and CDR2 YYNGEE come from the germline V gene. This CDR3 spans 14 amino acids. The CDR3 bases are TGTGCCAGCAGCGGAGGGCACGGCACAGATACGCAGTATTTT. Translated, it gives CASSGGHGTDTQYF.

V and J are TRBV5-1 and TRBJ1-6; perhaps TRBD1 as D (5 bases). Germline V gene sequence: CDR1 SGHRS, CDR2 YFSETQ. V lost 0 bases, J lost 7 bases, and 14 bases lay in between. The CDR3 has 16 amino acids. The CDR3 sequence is CASSLVGGEVNSPLHF. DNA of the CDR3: TGCGCCAGCAGCTTGGTTGGAGGGGAAGTAAATTCACCCCTCCACTTT.

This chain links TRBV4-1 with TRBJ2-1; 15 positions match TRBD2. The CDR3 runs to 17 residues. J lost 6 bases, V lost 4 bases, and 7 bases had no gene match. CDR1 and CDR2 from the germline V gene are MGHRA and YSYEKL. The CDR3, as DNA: TGCGCCAGCAGCCTTACGGGACTAGCGGGGGGTCTCAATGAGCAGTTCTTC. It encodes CASSLTGLAGGLNEQFF.

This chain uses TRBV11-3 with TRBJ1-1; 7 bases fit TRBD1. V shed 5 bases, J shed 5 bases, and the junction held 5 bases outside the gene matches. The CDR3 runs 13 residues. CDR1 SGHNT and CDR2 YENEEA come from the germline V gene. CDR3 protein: CASSLQQGTEAFF. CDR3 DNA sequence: TGTGCCAGCAGCCTTCAACAGGGGACTGAAGCTTTCTTT.

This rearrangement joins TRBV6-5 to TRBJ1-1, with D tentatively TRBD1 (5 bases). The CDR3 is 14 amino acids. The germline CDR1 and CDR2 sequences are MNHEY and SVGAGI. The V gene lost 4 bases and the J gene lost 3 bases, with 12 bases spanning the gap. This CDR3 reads CASSSGVGDTEAFF. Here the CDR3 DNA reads TGTGCCAGCAGTTCTGGGGTAGGGGACACTGAAGCTTTCTTT.

CDR3 amino acids: CATSRGLAELYEQYF. The CDR3, as DNA: TGTGCCACCAGCAGGGGACTAGCGGAACTCTACGAGCAGTACTTC. The rearrangement uses TRBV15 and TRBJ2-7, with 11 bases identical to TRBD2. V shed 3 bases and J 3 bases; nucleotides not matched to a gene: 4. Germline V gene data show CDR1 as LNHNV and CDR2 as YYDKDF (reference sequence). The length of the CDR3 is 15 residues.

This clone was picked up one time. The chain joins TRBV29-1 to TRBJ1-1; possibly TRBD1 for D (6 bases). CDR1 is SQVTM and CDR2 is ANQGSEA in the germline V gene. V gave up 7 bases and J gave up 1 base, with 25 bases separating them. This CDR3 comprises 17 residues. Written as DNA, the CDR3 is TGCAGCGCCGAGAGTGGGGGGGCGAGAATTGGGAACACTGAAGCTTTCTTT. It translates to CSAESGGARIGNTEAFF. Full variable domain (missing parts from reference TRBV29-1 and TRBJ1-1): SAVISQKPSRDICQRGTSLTIQCQVDSQVTMMFWYRQQPGQSLTLIATANQGSEATYESGFVIDKFPISRPNLTFSTLTVSNMSPEDSSIYLCSAESGGARIGNTEAFFGQGTRLTVV.

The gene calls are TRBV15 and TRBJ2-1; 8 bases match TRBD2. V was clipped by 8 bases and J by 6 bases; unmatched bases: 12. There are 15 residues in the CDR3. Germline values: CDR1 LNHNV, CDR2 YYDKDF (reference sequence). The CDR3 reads CATRFGTSDANEQFF. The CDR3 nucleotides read TGTGCCACCCGATTCGGGACTAGTGACGCCAATGAGCAGTTCTTC. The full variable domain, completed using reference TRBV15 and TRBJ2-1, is DAMVIQNPRYQVTQFGKPVTLSCSQTLNHNVMYWYQQKSSQAPKLLFHYYDKDFNNEADTPDNFQSRRPNTSFCFLDIRSPGLGDTAMYLCATRFGTSDANEQFFGPGTRLTVL.

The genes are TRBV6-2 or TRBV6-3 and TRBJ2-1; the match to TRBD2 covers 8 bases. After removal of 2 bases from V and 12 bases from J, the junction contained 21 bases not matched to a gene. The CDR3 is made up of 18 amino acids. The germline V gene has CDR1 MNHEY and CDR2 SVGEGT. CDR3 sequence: CASSYESSLAGRFSVQFF. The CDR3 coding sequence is TGTGCCAGCAGTTACGAGTCGAGCCTAGCGGGCCGCTTTAGCGTGCAGTTCTTC.

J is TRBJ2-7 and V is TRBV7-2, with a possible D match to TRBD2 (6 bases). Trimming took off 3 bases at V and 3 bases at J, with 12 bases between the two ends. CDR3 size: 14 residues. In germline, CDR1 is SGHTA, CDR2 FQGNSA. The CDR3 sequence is CASSFYGGNYEQYF. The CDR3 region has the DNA TGTGCCAGCAGCTTTTATGGGGGGAACTACGAGCAGTACTTC. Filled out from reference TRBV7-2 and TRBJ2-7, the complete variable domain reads GAGVSQSPSNKVTEKGKDVELRCDPISGHTALYWYRQSLGQGLEFLIYFQGNSAPDKSGLPSDRFSAERTGGSVSTLTIQRTQQEDSAVYLCASSFYGGNYEQYFGPGTRLTVT.

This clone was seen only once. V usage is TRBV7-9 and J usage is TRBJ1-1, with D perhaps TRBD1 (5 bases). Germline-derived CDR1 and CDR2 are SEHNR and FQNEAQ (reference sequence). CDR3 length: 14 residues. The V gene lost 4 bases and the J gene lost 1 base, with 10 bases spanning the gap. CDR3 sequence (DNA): TGTGCCAGCAGCTCGGGACTGGCGAACACTGAAGCTTTCTTT. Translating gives CASSSGLANTEAFF.

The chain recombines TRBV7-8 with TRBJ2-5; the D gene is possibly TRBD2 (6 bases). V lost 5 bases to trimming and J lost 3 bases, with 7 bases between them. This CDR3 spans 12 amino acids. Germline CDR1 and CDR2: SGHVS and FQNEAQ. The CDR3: CASSRGEETQYF. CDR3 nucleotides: TGTGCCAGCAGCCGCGGGGAAGAGACCCAGTACTTC.

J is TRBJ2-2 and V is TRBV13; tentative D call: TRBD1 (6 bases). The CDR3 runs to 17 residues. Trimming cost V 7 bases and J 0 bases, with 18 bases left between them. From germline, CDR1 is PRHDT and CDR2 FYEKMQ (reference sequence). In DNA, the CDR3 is TGTGCCAGCACTCCCACTGAGGACAGTTCGAACACCGGGGAGCTGTTTTTT. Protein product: CASTPTEDSSNTGELFF.